Below, 14 T cell receptor beta chains from the same sample are listed, as sequenced in a study of blood T cell repertoires in COVID-19. Assay used: immunoSEQ multiplex PCR; TCRdb lists only in-frame clones, some missing. The top ten hold approximately 15% of the sample, which has about 92,000 clones, around 86% seen once. Sequenced material: peripheral blood. The source of these receptors is a woman older than 75 with active or convalescent COVID-19.

The chain recombines TRBV18 with TRBJ1-1; no definite D call. Germline assignment: CDR1 KGHSH and CDR2 LQKENI. Trimming left V 3 bases short and J 4 bases short, with 15 bases between. The CDR3 contains 15 residues. CDR3 sequence reads: CASSPDARSGTEAFF. The CDR3 nucleotides read TGTGCCAGCTCACCCGATGCCAGATCGGGCACTGAAGCTTTCTTT.

The gene calls are TRBV4-3 and TRBJ2-1, with TRBD2 identical over 11 bases. Germline V gene sequence: CDR1 LGHNA, CDR2 YSLEER. The CDR3 consists of 18 residues. J lost 0 bases, V lost 0 bases, and 4 bases had no gene match. CDR3 loop: CASSQDASGRHSYNEQFF. CDR3 DNA: TGCGCCAGCAGCCAAGATGCTAGCGGGAGGCACTCCTACAATGAGCAGTTCTTC.

The chain carries TRBV9 and TRBJ1-5; D is perhaps TRBD1 (6 bases). The germline V and J ends were trimmed by 0 bases and 1 base, with 8 bases remaining between them. This CDR3 has 15 amino acids. Germline V gives CDR1 SGDLS, CDR2 YYNGEE. The CDR3 region is CASSVAGQSNQPQHF. The CDR3 nucleotides read TGTGCCAGCAGCGTAGCAGGACAGAGCAATCAGCCCCAGCATTTT. Filled out from reference TRBV9 and TRBJ1-5, the complete variable domain reads DSGVTQTPKHLITATGQRVTLRCSPRSGDLSVYWYQQSLDQGLQFLIQYYNGEERAKGNILERFSAQQFPDLHSELNLSSLELGDSALYFCASSVAGQSNQPQHFGDGTRLSIL.

The rearrangement links TRBV7-2 to TRBJ1-5; D might be TRBD1 (5 bases). There are 13 residues in the CDR3. The germline V gene encodes CDR1 SGHTA and CDR2 FQGNSA. The V end was cut by 5 bases, the J end by 6 bases, with 11 bases between. The CDR3 region is CASSTAGGQPQHF. CDR3 in DNA: TGTGCCAGCAGCACAGCCGGGGGTCAGCCCCAGCATTTT.

The chain is built from TRBV19 and TRBJ2-7; D possibly corresponds to TRBD2 (6 bases). The germline V gene has CDR1 LNHDA and CDR2 SQIVND (reference sequence). V was pared by 3 bases and J by 0 bases, with 12 bases between. The CDR3 is 15 residues long. The CDR3 DNA sequence: TGTGCCAGTAGTATGGCTAGCGAGATCTCCTACGAGCAGTACTTC. This translates into CASSMASEISYEQYF.

V usage is TRBV29-1 and J usage is TRBJ1-1; 10 bases fit TRBD1. The germline gives CDR1 SQVTM, CDR2 ANQGSEA. The CDR3 is 13 residues long. Trimming took 4 bases from V and 5 from J; bases not matched to a gene: 4. The CDR3 is CSVGQGARTEAFF. As DNA, the CDR3 is TGCAGCGTTGGACAGGGGGCTAGAACTGAAGCTTTCTTT.

The chain employs TRBV6-5 and TRBJ1-6; D is unresolved. CDR1 and CDR2 from the germline V gene are MNHEY and SVGAGI. This CDR3 comprises 15 residues. The V end lost 6 bases, the J end lost 10 bases, and 19 bases lay between the germline ends. The CDR3 reads CASRGYGLSGSPLHF. In DNA form, the CDR3 reads TGTGCCAGCAGGGGCTACGGCCTCTCAGGATCACCCCTCCACTTT.

The CDR3 region is CASTQGYEQYF. CDR3 sequence (DNA): TGTGCCAGCACCCAGGGCTACGAGCAGTACTTC. The chain couples TRBV5-6 to TRBJ2-7, with a possible D match to TRBD1 (5 bases). V lost 6 bases, J lost 3 bases, and 7 bases lay in between. Germline CDR1 reads SGHDT; CDR2 reads YYEEEE. The CDR3 sequence is 11 residues long.

The chain links TRBV10-3 to TRBJ1-1, with 8 bases fitting TRBD1. The CDR3 has 13 residues. Trimming took 7 bases from V and 3 from J; bases not matched to a gene: 4. From germline, CDR1 is ENHRY and CDR2 SYGVKD. The CDR3 coding sequence is TGTGCCATCACGCAGGGGGCGGACACTGAAGCTTTCTTT. As protein: CAITQGADTEAFF.

The chain uses TRBV6-6 and TRBJ2-1; a weak D match, TRBD2 (6 bases). The CDR3 sequence is 14 residues long. Looked up from germline, CDR1 is MNHNY and CDR2 is SVGAGI (reference sequence). V was pared by 0 bases and J by 12 bases, with 15 bases between. DNA of the CDR3: TGTGCCAGCAGTTACTCAGTATCGCGGGGTGGGCAGTTCTTC. It specifies CASSYSVSRGGQFF.

This rearrangement joins TRBV9 to TRBJ2-1; 7 nucleotides align to TRBD2. V gave up 4 bases and J gave up 2 bases; unmatched junction bases: 6. CDR1 is SGDLS, CDR2 YYNGEE, per germline. The CDR3 contains 15 residues. DNA of the CDR3: TGTGCCAGCAGCCCAGCGGGGAACACCTACAATGAGCAGTTCTTC. Protein: CASSPAGNTYNEQFF.

The sample holds a few counts of this clone. V is TRBV6-5 and J is TRBJ2-1; 11 bases are shared with TRBD2. Germline values: CDR1 MNHEY, CDR2 SVGAGI. The V gene end was trimmed by 10 bases and the J gene end by 6 bases; junction bases not matched to a gene: 8. The CDR3 has 14 amino acids. CDR3 nucleotide sequence: TGTGCCACCAGGTGGACTAGCGGGCCCAATGAGCAGTTCTTC. Translated: CATRWTSGPNEQFF.

This clone was counted a few times. The chain recombines TRBV2 with TRBJ1-1, with 8 bases fitting TRBD1. Germline values: CDR1 SNHLY, CDR2 FYNNEI. The J segment lost 4 bases and the V segment lost 7 bases, leaving 5 bases of the junction unmatched. This CDR3 contains 13 residues. This CDR3 reads CASTGQGITEAFF. Here the CDR3 DNA reads TGTGCCAGCACCGGACAGGGCATCACTGAAGCTTTCTTT.

The chain links TRBV5-4 to TRBJ2-4; 7 nucleotides match TRBD2. The CDR3 totals 17 residues. Trimming cost V 3 bases and J 3 bases; bases outside gene matches: 12. The germline gives CDR1 SGHNT, CDR2 YYREEE (reference sequence). CDR3 region: CASSSAGERRVKNIQYF. The CDR3 coding sequence is TGTGCCAGCAGCTCCGCGGGAGAGAGGAGAGTCAAAAACATTCAGTACTTC. Supplemented by reference TRBV5-4 and TRBJ2-4, the full variable domain reads ETGVTQSPTHLIKTRGQQVTLRCSSQSGHNTVSWYQQALGQGPQFIFQYYREEENGRGNFPPRFSGLQFPNYSSELNVNALELDDSALYLCASSSAGERRVKNIQYFGAGTRLSVL.